Listed below are T cell receptor beta chains from one sample, sequenced in a study of CD8+ T cells in alopecia areata. Profiling relied on immunoSEQ multiplex PCR, and the TCRdb table lists in-frame clones only, not all of them. The top ten clones hold around 30% of a sample with some 110,000 clones, approximately 52% of them seen once. The material sequenced was CD8+ T cells sorted from blood, taken at week 4, from a patient treated with tofacitinib. These TCRs come from a human donor with alopecia areata. CDR3s include the opening cysteine and the closing phenylalanine or tryptophan. D genes are given only for firm matches. The size entry is marked missing in some rows and otherwise reads once, few, many or a size class.

clone size: NA; D gene: NA; V gene: TRBV4-1; CDR3 length: 14; J gene: TRBJ2-7; CDR3 protein: CASSQTGAPYEQYF; CDR3 DNA: TGCGCCAGCAGCCAAACCGGGGCCCCCTACGAGCAGTACTTC
clone size: few; D gene: NA; V gene: TRBV10-3; CDR3 length: 12; J gene: TRBJ2-7; CDR3 protein: CAISAGFYEQYF; CDR3 DNA: TGTGCCATCAGTGCGGGTTTTTACGAGCAGTACTTC
clone size: few; D gene: NA; V gene: TRBV30; CDR3 length: 13; J gene: TRBJ2-2; CDR3 protein: CAWRVPNTGELFF; CDR3 DNA: TGTGCCTGGAGAGTCCCCAACACCGGGGAGCTGTTTTTT
clone size: NA; D gene: NA; V gene: TRBV29-1; CDR3 length: 12; J gene: TRBJ2-7; CDR3 protein: CSFQQGMGEQYF; CDR3 DNA: TGCAGCTTCCAACAGGGAATGGGAGAGCAGTACTTC
clone size: NA; D gene: NA; V gene: TRBV5-6; CDR3 length: 14; J gene: TRBJ2-1; CDR3 protein: CASSPTGTYNEQFF; CDR3 DNA: TGTGCCAGCAGCCCTACCGGGACGTACAATGAGCAGTTCTTC
clone size: once; D gene: NA; V gene: TRBV27; CDR3 length: 13; J gene: TRBJ1-5; CDR3 protein: CASSLSGNQPQHF; CDR3 DNA: TGTGCCAGCAGTTTATCGGGTAATCAGCCCCAGCATTTT
clone size: few; D gene: TRBD2; V gene: TRBV29-1; CDR3 length: 19; J gene: TRBJ2-1; CDR3 protein: CSVQSFGTSGGRRPMEQFF; CDR3 DNA: TGCAGCGTCCAGTCCTTCGGGACTAGCGGGGGGCGAAGGCCAATGGAGCAGTTCTTC
clone size: NA; D gene: TRBD1; V gene: TRBV27; CDR3 length: 15; J gene: TRBJ1-6; CDR3 protein: CASSLITGANSPLHF; CDR3 DNA: TGTGCCAGCAGTTTAATCACAGGGGCCAATTCACCCCTCCACTTT
clone size: NA; D gene: TRBD2; V gene: TRBV13; CDR3 length: 14; J gene: TRBJ2-7; CDR3 protein: CASSFSGEPGEQYF; CDR3 DNA: TGTGCCAGCAGTTTTAGCGGGGAGCCGGGCGAGCAGTACTTC
clone size: NA; D gene: TRBD2; V gene: TRBV6-1; CDR3 length: 14; J gene: TRBJ2-7; CDR3 protein: CASSELAGSYEQYF; CDR3 DNA: TGTGCCAGCAGTGAACTAGCGGGTTCCTACGAGCAGTACTTC
clone size: NA; D gene: NA; V gene: TRBV7-9; CDR3 length: 11; J gene: TRBJ1-6; CDR3 protein: CASSSALPLHF; CDR3 DNA: TGTGCCAGCAGCTCAGCTCTGCCCCTCCACTTT
clone size: few; D gene: NA; V gene: TRBV9; CDR3 length: 15; J gene: TRBJ1-5; CDR3 protein: CASSPGTHSNQPQHF; CDR3 DNA: TGTGCCAGCAGCCCTGGGACTCATAGCAATCAGCCCCAGCATTTT
clone size: NA; D gene: TRBD1; V gene: TRBV29-1; CDR3 length: 13; J gene: TRBJ1-4; CDR3 protein: CSVETGSNEKLFF; CDR3 DNA: TGCAGCGTTGAGACAGGGTCGAATGAAAAACTGTTTTTT
clone size: NA; D gene: NA; V gene: TRBV7-9; CDR3 length: 15; J gene: TRBJ2-1; CDR3 protein: CASRTLVQPFNEQFF; CDR3 DNA: TGTGCCAGCAGGACTCTAGTACAGCCTTTCAATGAGCAGTTCTTC
clone size: few; D gene: TRBD1; V gene: TRBV30; CDR3 length: 12; J gene: TRBJ1-2; CDR3 protein: CAWTGGVYGYTF; CDR3 DNA: TGTGCCTGGACAGGGGGCGTGTATGGCTACACCTTC
clone size: NA; D gene: NA; V gene: TRBV27; CDR3 length: 16; J gene: TRBJ1-6; CDR3 protein: CASSPGPRGDLSPLHF; CDR3 DNA: TGTGCCAGCAGCCCCGGCCCGAGGGGGGATTTGTCACCCCTCCACTTT
clone size: NA; D gene: TRBD2; V gene: TRBV13; CDR3 length: 17; J gene: TRBJ2-1; CDR3 protein: CASSSFTSGGASGEQFF; CDR3 DNA: TGTGCCAGCAGCTCCTTTACTAGCGGGGGGGCCAGTGGTGAGCAGTTCTTC